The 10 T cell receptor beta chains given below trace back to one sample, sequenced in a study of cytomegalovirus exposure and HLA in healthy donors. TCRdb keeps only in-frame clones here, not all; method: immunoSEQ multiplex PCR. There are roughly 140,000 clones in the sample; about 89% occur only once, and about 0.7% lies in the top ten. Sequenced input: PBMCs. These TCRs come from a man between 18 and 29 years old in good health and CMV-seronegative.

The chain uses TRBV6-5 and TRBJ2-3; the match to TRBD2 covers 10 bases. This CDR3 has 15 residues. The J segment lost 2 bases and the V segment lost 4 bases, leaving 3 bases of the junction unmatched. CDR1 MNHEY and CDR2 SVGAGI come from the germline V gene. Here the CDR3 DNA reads TGTGCCAGCAGTTTAGCGGGAGGCATCACAGATACGCAGTATTTT. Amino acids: CASSLAGGITDTQYF.

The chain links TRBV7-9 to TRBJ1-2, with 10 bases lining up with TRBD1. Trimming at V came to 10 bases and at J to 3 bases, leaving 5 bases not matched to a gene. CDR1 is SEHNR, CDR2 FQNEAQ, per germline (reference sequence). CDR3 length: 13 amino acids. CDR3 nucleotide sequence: TGTGCCACCCGACAGGGGGCGGACTATGGCTACACCTTC. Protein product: CATRQGADYGYTF.

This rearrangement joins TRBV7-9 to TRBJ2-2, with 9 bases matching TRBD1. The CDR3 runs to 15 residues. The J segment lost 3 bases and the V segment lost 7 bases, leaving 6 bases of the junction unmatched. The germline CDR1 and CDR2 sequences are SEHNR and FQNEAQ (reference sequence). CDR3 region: CASTQGALDTGELFF. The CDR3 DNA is TGTGCCAGCACACAGGGGGCGTTGGACACCGGGGAGCTGTTTTTT.

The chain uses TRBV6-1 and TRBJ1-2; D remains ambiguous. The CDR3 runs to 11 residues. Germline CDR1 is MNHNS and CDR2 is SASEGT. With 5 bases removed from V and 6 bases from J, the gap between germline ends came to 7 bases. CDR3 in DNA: TGTGCCAGCAGTTACAGAGATGGCTACACCTTC. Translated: CASSYRDGYTF.

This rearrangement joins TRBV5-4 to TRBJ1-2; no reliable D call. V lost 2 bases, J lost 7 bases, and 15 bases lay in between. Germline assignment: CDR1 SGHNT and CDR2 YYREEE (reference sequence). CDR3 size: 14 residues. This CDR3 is CASSFVGDPSGYTF. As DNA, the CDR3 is TGTGCCAGCAGCTTCGTCGGCGATCCTAGTGGCTACACCTTC.

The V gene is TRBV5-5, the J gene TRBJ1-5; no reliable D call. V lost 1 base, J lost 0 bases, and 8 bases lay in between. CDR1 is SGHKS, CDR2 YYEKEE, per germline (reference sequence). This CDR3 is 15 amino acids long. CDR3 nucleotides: TGTGCCAGCAGCTTGAGAGGGAATAGCAATCAGCCCCAGCATTTT. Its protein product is CASSLRGNSNQPQHF.

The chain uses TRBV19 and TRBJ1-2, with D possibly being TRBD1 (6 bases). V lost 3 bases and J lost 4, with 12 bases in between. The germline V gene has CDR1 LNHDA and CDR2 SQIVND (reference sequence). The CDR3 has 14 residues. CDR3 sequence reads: CASSIRTERYGYTF. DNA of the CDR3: TGTGCCAGTAGTATCCGGACAGAACGCTATGGCTACACCTTC.

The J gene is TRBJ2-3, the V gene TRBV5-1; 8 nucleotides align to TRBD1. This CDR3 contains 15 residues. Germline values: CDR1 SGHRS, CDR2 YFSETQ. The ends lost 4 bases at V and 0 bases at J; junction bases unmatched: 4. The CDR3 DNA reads TGCGCCAGCAGCCCGGGGGACAGGAGCACAGATACGCAGTATTTT. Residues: CASSPGDRSTDTQYF.

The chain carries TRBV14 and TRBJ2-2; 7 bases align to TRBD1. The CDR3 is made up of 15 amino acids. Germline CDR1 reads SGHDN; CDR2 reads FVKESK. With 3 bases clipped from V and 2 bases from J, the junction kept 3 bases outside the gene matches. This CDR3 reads CASSHRDRNTGELFF. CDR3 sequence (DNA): TGTGCCAGCAGCCACCGGGACAGAAACACCGGGGAGCTGTTTTTT.

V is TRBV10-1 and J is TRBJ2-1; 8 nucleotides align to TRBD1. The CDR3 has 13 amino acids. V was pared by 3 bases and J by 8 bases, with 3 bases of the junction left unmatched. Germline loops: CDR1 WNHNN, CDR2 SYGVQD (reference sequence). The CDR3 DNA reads TGCGCCAGCAGTGACAGGGGGCTGGATGAGCAGTTCTTC. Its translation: CASSDRGLDEQFF.